Included here is one T cell receptor (beta chain) sequence, with context. This sample was included in a study of blood T cell repertoires in COVID-19. In the study's own analysis: Using reference gene primer amplification, nucleated cell counts were estimated. Data came from immunoSEQ multiplex PCR; TCRdb stores just in-frame clones and leaves some out. From that table come the V and J calls and clone size; the DNA was used to work out D and trimming. The table records about 410,000 clones, 75% to 90% of them present only once. The length of the CDR3 is 15 residues. V was cut by 3 bases and J by 7 bases, with 13 bases left in between. In germline, CDR1 is KGHSH, CDR2 LQKENI.

The genes are TRBV18 and TRBJ1-6; D is unclear. This receptor was obtained from a woman aged 40 to 50 with COVID-19, enrolled during active disease. The specimen sequenced was peripheral blood. CDR3 in DNA: TGTGCCAGCTCACCGATAGAGGGTGGGAATTCACCCCTCCACTTT. This translates into CASSPIEGGNSPLHF.